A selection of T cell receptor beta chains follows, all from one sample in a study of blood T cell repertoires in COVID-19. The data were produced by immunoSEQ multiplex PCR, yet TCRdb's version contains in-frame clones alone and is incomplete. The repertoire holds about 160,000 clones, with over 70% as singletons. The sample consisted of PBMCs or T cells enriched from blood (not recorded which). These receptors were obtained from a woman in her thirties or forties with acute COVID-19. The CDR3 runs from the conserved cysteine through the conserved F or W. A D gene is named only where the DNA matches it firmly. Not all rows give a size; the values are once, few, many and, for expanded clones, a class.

TGCGCCAGCAGCATTCGGGGGGGAAGCTCCTACGAGCAGTACTTC	CASSIRGGSSYEQYF	TRBV5-1	TRBJ2-7	.	TRBD2
TGTGCCAGCAGTGAGACAGGGGCCCTTATAACCTTC	CASSETGALITF	TRBV2	TRBJ1-2	.	TRBD1
TGTGCCAGCAGCTTAGCCTTAGCGGGAGCAAATGAGCAGTTCTTC	CASSLALAGANEQFF	TRBV11-2	TRBJ2-1	.	TRBD2
TGTGCCAGCAGTCCCGGGACAGGAAGAGTGCGGAACACTGAAGCTTTCTTT	CASSPGTGRVRNTEAFF	TRBV27	TRBJ1-1	.	TRBD1
TGTGCCAGCAGTTACGCAGGGAACATTCAGTACTTC	CASSYAGNIQYF	TRBV6-2/TRBV6-3	TRBJ2-4	many	.
TGTGCCAGCAGCGCGTCGACTAGCGGGAGGGCCTACAATGAGCAGTTCTTC	CASSASTSGRAYNEQFF	TRBV5-4	TRBJ2-1	.	TRBD2
TGTGCCAGCAGTGAACAGAGGCGCACAGATACGCAGTATTTT	CASSEQRRTDTQYF	TRBV2	TRBJ2-3	.	.
TGTGCCAGCAGCTTAGAATTTTCTCTAGCGGGAGCGGGGAATGAGCAGTTCTTC	CASSLEFSLAGAGNEQFF	TRBV7-9	TRBJ2-1	.	TRBD2
TGTGCCAGCAGCCAAGCCAGCGGGAGAGCAAACGGGGAGCTGTTTTTT	CASSQASGRANGELFF	TRBV3-1/TRBV3-2	TRBJ2-2	.	TRBD2
TGTGCCAGCAGCACAGGGGACACTGGAAACACCATATATTTT	CASSTGDTGNTIYF	TRBV9	TRBJ1-3	.	TRBD1
TGTGCCTGGAGTGTACTGGCGGGAGAGACCCAGTACTTC	CAWSVLAGETQYF	TRBV30	TRBJ2-5	.	.
TGTGCCAGCTCACCCGGACTAGCGGGGTCCTACAATGAGCAGTTCTTC	CASSPGLAGSYNEQFF	TRBV18	TRBJ2-1	.	TRBD2
TGTGCCAGCAGCGCGTCAGGGGGAGGCACCTATAATTCACCCCTCCACTTT	CASSASGGGTYNSPLHF	TRBV9	TRBJ1-6	.	TRBD1
TGTGCCAGCAGTTACTATGGCGGGAGAACGCAGTTCTTC	CASSYYGGRTQFF	TRBV6-6	TRBJ2-1	.	TRBD2
TGTGCCAGCAGTTTAGTGGGAGGCAATGAGCAGTTCTTC	CASSLVGGNEQFF	TRBV27	TRBJ2-1	.	.
TGCGCCAGCAGCTTACCCGGGACTAGAAGCACCGGGGAGCTGTTTTTT	CASSLPGTRSTGELFF	TRBV5-1	TRBJ2-2	.	TRBD2
TGCGCCAGCAGCTTGGCTAATACAGCTTATGGCTACACCTTC	CASSLANTAYGYTF	TRBV5-1	TRBJ1-2	.	.
TGTGCCTTCACAGAGTACGTCACTGAAGCTTTCTTT	CAFTEYVTEAFF	TRBV30	TRBJ1-1	once	.
TGTGCCAGCAGTTTACCGGGTCAGCCCCAGCATTTT	CASSLPGQPQHF	TRBV27	TRBJ1-5	.	.
TGTGCCACCAGCCGGGTTCGGGAGGGCCCCGATACGCAGTATTTT	CATSRVREGPDTQYF	TRBV15	TRBJ2-3	.	TRBD2
TGTGCCAGCAGCAAGACAGATAACTATGGCTACACCTTC	CASSKTDNYGYTF	TRBV7-9	TRBJ1-2	.	.
TGTGCCAGCAGCTCTGGACAATCGAGTTCGGCAGAAGAGACCCAGTACTTC	CASSSGQSSSAEETQYF	TRBV7-9	TRBJ2-5	.	.
TGTGCCAGTGTCCGACAGGGGACCATCGGCGGCACTGAAGCTTTCTTT	CASVRQGTIGGTEAFF	TRBV19	TRBJ1-1	once	TRBD1
TGTGCCAGCAGCGAAGTTGGGCACAATGAGCAGTTCTTC	CASSEVGHNEQFF	TRBV2	TRBJ2-1	.	.
TGTGCCAGCAGCCCCGCACCCCCGGGACAGGGGGCGAGAAATGGCTACACCTTC	CASSPAPPGQGARNGYTF	TRBV28	TRBJ1-2	.	TRBD1
TGTGCCAGCAGTTTATACAACTCCTACAATGAGCAGTTCTTC	CASSLYNSYNEQFF	TRBV27	TRBJ2-1	.	.
TGTGCCAGCAGCCGACCCCTCCGGGACAGCCATGAGCAGTTCTTC	CASSRPLRDSHEQFF	TRBV6-6	TRBJ2-1	.	TRBD1
TGTGCCAGCAGCCAAGGTCGGGGGAGTCTTGGCTCCTACGAGCAGTACTTC	CASSQGRGSLGSYEQYF	TRBV4-2	TRBJ2-7	.	.
TGTGCCAGCCGAGTTAGAGCAGATACGCAGTATTTT	CASRVRADTQYF	TRBV2	TRBJ2-3	.	.
TGTGCCAGCAGTGACGGGACAGGGGGCGCAGATACGCAGTATTTT	CASSDGTGGADTQYF	TRBV6-4	TRBJ2-3	few	TRBD1
TGTGCCAGCAGCTTAGAGGCTAGCGGGTCCAAAAACATTCAGTACTTC	CASSLEASGSKNIQYF	TRBV11-3	TRBJ2-4	.	TRBD2
TGTGCCAGTAGCATCACCGGTGCTGAAAAACTGTTTTTT	CASSITGAEKLFF	TRBV19	TRBJ1-4	.	.
TGTGCCAGCAGTCTAAGGGGTGGGCCCTCCTACGAGCAGTACTTC	CASSLRGGPSYEQYF	TRBV6-5	TRBJ2-7	.	.
TGTGCCAGCAGAGAAAACTTAGCGGGAGTAAAAGAGACCCAGTACTTC	CASRENLAGVKETQYF	TRBV6-1	TRBJ2-5	.	TRBD2
TGCAGTGCTAGTCCAGGGGGCATAGCGGATGGCTACACCTTC	CSASPGGIADGYTF	TRBV20-1	TRBJ1-2	.	TRBD1
TGTGCCAGCTCACCAAAGCCGGGACTAGCGGGAGTTGAGCAGTTCTTC	CASSPKPGLAGVEQFF	TRBV18	TRBJ2-1	.	TRBD2
TGTGCCACACAGGACAGGGGCGGGATGGATACGCAGTATTTT	CATQDRGGMDTQYF	TRBV24-1	TRBJ2-3	.	TRBD1
TGTGCCAGCAGCACGACAGGGGCCATGAACACTGAAGCTTTCTTT	CASSTTGAMNTEAFF	TRBV5-4	TRBJ1-1	.	TRBD1
TGTGCCAGCAGCTCGTCCGGGACTAGCATCCTATACGAGCAGTACTTC	CASSSSGTSILYEQYF	TRBV7-9	TRBJ2-7	few	TRBD2
TGTGCCAGCAGCTCGGTCTTCGGGAGGGCCCAGTACTTC	CASSSVFGRAQYF	TRBV5-6	TRBJ2-5	.	TRBD2
TGTGCCAGCAGCATGGGACAGGGGACTACTGAAGCTTTCTTT	CASSMGQGTTEAFF	TRBV5-4	TRBJ1-1	.	TRBD1
TGTGCCAGCTCACCGCAGAGACAGGGGGCAGGAGAGACCCAGTACTTC	CASSPQRQGAGETQYF	TRBV18	TRBJ2-5	.	TRBD1
TGTGCCATCAGTGAGTCGTGGCCGCAGCCCCAGCATTTT	CAISESWPQPQHF	TRBV10-3	TRBJ1-5	once	.
TGTGCCAGCAGCTTGCGGCAGGGGAACACCGGGGAGCTGTTTTTT	CASSLRQGNTGELFF	TRBV5-4	TRBJ2-2	.	.